This T cell receptor (beta chain) stems from a study of T cells in Graves' hyperthyroidism and ophthalmopathy. Study results and limitations: Most clonotypes that expanded in the thyroid above 0.001 also showed up in blood.

The CDR3 length is 15 residues. Deletions cut 4 bases from V and 2 bases from J, with 15 bases between. The germline gives CDR1 MDHEN, CDR2 SYDVKM. This clonotype was counted a few times. Its antigen is unknown. TCR beta CDR3 sequences were amplified from RNA transcripts. Primed by the HTBI set, a first-round RT-PCR was run on the TCR CDR3. TCRdb reprocessed the multiplex PCR reads with MiXCR, giving one entry per CDR3 protein. The table records approximately 100,000 distinct CDR3 sequences, around 42% of them present only once. The study left out patients who had uncontrolled infection, other autoimmune disease, pregnancy or lactation.

The specimen was peripheral blood or thyroid tissue (not recorded which). This chain links TRBV28 with TRBJ2-7; tentatively, D is TRBD1 or TRBD2 (5 bases each). The receptor comes from a woman aged 25 to 39 with Graves' hyperthyroidism. Here the CDR3 reads CASSSTWDATYEQYF. For the CDR3, the DNA is TGTGCCAGCAGTTCCACGTGGGACGCCACCTACGAGCAGTACTTC.